This T cell receptor beta chain originates from a study of blood T cell repertoires in COVID-19. Study-level background: Sample material is recorded as cDNA or gDNA derived from T cells, B-cell-depleted T cells, or PBMCs.

Assay used: immunoSEQ multiplex PCR; TCRdb lists only in-frame clones, some missing. The sample shows about 100,000 clones, 87% of them seen only once. V gave up 6 bases and J gave up 3 bases; unmatched junction bases: 4. Germline CDR1 and CDR2: LNHDA and SQIVND (reference sequence). The CDR3 covers 14 residues. The sample consisted of peripheral blood. The chain carries TRBV19 and TRBJ2-2; 7 bases fit TRBD2. The source is a woman aged 50 to 60 with COVID-19, enrolled during active disease. CDR3 nucleotide sequence: TGTGCCAGTAGATCTCTAGCGGACACCGGGGAGCTGTTTTTT. It yields the protein CASRSLADTGELFF.